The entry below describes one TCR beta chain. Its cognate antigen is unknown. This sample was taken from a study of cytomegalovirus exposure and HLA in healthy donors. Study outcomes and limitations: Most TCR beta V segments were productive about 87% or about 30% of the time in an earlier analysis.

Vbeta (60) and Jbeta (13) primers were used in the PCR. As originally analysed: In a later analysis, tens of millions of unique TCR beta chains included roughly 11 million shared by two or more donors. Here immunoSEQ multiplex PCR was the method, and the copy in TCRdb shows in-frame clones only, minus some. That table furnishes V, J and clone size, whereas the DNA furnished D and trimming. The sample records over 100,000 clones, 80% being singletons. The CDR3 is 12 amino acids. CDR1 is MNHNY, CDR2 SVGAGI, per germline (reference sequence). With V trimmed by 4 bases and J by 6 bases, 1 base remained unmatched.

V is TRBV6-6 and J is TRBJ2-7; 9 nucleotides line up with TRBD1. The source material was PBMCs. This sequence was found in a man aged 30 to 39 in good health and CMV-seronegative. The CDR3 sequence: CASSSDRGEQYF. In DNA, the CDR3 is TGTGCCAGCAGTTCGGACAGGGGCGAGCAGTACTTC.